This TCR beta chain was sequenced during a study of T cells after yellow fever vaccination (dated 2019 in TCRdb). In the study overall: The SMART-Seq v4 Ultra Low Input RNA kit was used to prepare libraries from fractions with low cell numbers. Two healthy male donors, one aged 18 to 30 and one aged 30 to 40 years, made up the cohort. Bulk TCR alpha and beta repertoires were sequenced longitudinally to track T-cell clones before and after primary and booster YFV17D yellow fever vaccination. Blood samples were taken at several timepoints before and after primary and secondary immunization, and bulk PBMC replicates and cell subsets were isolated. Paper-wide results and their limitations: FACS-sorted repertoires could contain abundant contaminating clonotypes from the bulk population, so computational filtering was required. The study included only a couple of donors, which limits how far the findings can be generalized. A small share of clonotypes occurred in both CD4 and CD8 compartments, likely arising from convergent recombination. Most clones expanded after primary vaccination were re-detected after the booster (about 95% of CD4 and about nine tenths of CD8), suggesting broad memory maintenance. Compared with the primary T-cell response, the secondary T-cell response was faster but weaker, reaching its peak on day 5 rather than on day 15.

The meaning of the sample's treatment or condition label: live attenuated yellow fever vaccine strain. At every blood-draw timepoint, two biological replicates of bulk PBMCs were collected. A standard Ficoll-Paque protocol was used to isolate PBMCs from peripheral blood. RNA was extracted with TriZol from bulk PBMCs, CD4 and CD8 fractions, and dextramer-positive and dextramer-negative fractions. TCRdb shows the sequencer as Illumina NovaSeq 6000. Synthesis of TCR cDNA relied on 5'RACE template switching, a step that introduced a universal primer site along with unique molecular identifiers. Priming for cDNA synthesis came from both the TCR alpha and TCR beta constant segments. Library amplification involved two PCR steps, and the second step added sample barcodes and sequencing adapters. Sequencing of libraries was performed on Illumina HiSeq 2500 (2x100 bp) or NovaSeq (2x150 bp). The study's own analysis went as follows. MIGEC was used to demultiplex reads and collapse the reads into UMI consensus sequences, and MiXCR was used for V(D)J alignment. Clonotypes responding to the vaccine were identified with edgeR on replicate PBMC samples, with the criteria of FDR below 0.01 and a log2 fold change above 5 up to day 15. Each bulk clonotype was labeled CD4 or CD8 based on which sequenced repertoire, CD4 or CD8, contained the clonotype at higher abundance. TCRdb took the public reads, trimmed them with fastp at Q25, ran MiXCR for clone calling and kept in-frame beta chains. Entries are consolidated by CDR3 protein sequence, retaining the most common genes and DNA. TCRdb's processing, not the authors' own work, is the source of the V and J calls. Present in this sample are about 320,000 distinct CDR3 sequences, 3.5% to 4.5% of which were seen just once. Around 19% of the sample comes from the top ten.

This clonotype has at least ten counts. Its antigen specificity is not known. Base qualities are not recorded, but no much larger clone differs from it by a single base. This sequence was found in a man between 18 and 35 years old who received the YFV17D yellow fever vaccine. This specimen consisted of PBMCs, obtained 15 days after the yellow fever booster vaccination.

The DNA sequence reads TGTGCCAGCAGCTTGGGGACGACACGGACCTACGAGCAGTACTTC. It is translated as CASSLGTTRTYEQYF. The chain is made from TRBV7-2 and TRBJ2-7, with the D call perhaps TRBD1 or TRBD2, each one matching 5 bases. The CDR3 runs 15 residues from the cysteine to the phenylalanine. Only the CDR3 DNA is retained, 45 bases long and in frame from the first base. V loses 3 bases of germline sequence and J loses 2 bases, and the interval between the two ends is 14 bases. Looking up the germline V gene yields CDR1 SGHTA and CDR2 FQGNSA.